This TCR beta chain was sequenced in a study of shared T cell receptors in the human thymus. The assay was immunoSEQ multiplex PCR, and TCRdb's table has in-frame clones only and misses some. The table has some 760,000 clones, around 85% seen once. With 1 base removed from V and 0 bases from J, the gap between germline ends came to 10 bases. Germline CDR1 is SGHDN and CDR2 is FVKESK. CDR3 length: 17 amino acids. This sample was also put to use in a study of human thymus T cells. That source notes: Thymus was obtained from resections taken during corrective heart surgery.

The source material was thymocytes. The sequence was collected from a girl less than two years old with a congenital heart defect. This sequence joins TRBV14 and TRBJ1-6; unclear D gene. CDR3 loop: CASSQVAYSSYNSPLHF. The CDR3 DNA reads TGTGCCAGCAGCCAAGTGGCATACAGCTCCTATAATTCACCCCTCCACTTT.